The clone carrying this T cell receptor beta chain was seen a handful of times. No antigen is known for it. In TCRdb, the reads were re-called with MiXCR into one record per CDR3 protein. Of more than 400,000 distinct CDR3 sequences in the sample, 26% were seen once. The sample is drawn from a study of T cell repertoires in cytomegalovirus infection. Notes on the study in general: The study found HLA-C-restricted CMV-specific TCR beta clonotypes dominating the ex vivo response.

Sequencing input: PBMCs. This clonotype was sampled from a human donor in good health (CMV status not recorded). Some clones in this sample may be carry-over from other donors' samples.

The CDR3 reads CASTSIRDGLLNTEAFF. In DNA, the CDR3 is TGTGCCAGCACCTCCATCCGGGACGGCCTTTTGAACACTGAAGCTTTCTTT. V usage is TRBV12-3 or TRBV12-4 and J usage is TRBJ1-1, with TRBD1 as a possible D gene (5 bases). V was trimmed by 7 bases and J by 0 bases, leaving 21 bases between them. This CDR3 region has 17 residues.